The 6 T cell receptor beta chains presented below share a single source sample, sequenced in a study of shared clonotypes between healthy human individuals. Using immunoSEQ multiplex PCR, the repertoire was profiled, and TCRdb retains in-frame clones only, with some absent. This table has more than 2,000,000 clones, around nine tenths appearing once. Sequenced: naive CD4+ T cells sorted from blood. Described subset: CD45RA+ positively selected. Source of these receptors: a man between 18 and 35 years old in good health.

This chain uses TRBV5-1 with TRBJ2-3; no clear D. In germline, CDR1 is SGHRS, CDR2 YFSETQ. Trimming shortened V by 0 bases and J by 2 bases, and 13 bases separated the two germline ends. This CDR3 contains 16 residues. The CDR3 spells CASSLGGVVDTDTQYF. The CDR3, as DNA: TGCGCCAGCAGCTTGGGTGGGGTTGTAGACACAGATACGCAGTATTTT.

The chain couples TRBV10-3 to TRBJ2-2; TRBD1 is a possible D gene (5 bases). Germline V gene data show CDR1 as ENHRY and CDR2 as SYGVKD. V gave up 6 bases and J gave up 5 bases, with 10 bases separating them. CDR3 length equals 13 residues. CDR3 bases: TGTGCCATCAGGGTTAGGGGAACCGGGGAGCTGTTTTTT. Translated, it gives CAIRVRGTGELFF.

The gene calls are TRBV30 and TRBJ2-2, with D tentatively TRBD1 or TRBD2 (5 bases each). The length of the CDR3 is 14 residues. V was pared by 3 bases and J by 0 bases, with 8 bases between. The V gene's germline CDR1 is GTSNPN and CDR2 SVGIG (reference sequence). The CDR3 nucleotides read TGTGCCTGGAGCGGGGCAGCGAACACCGGGGAGCTGTTTTTT. It encodes CAWSGAANTGELFF.

The gene calls are TRBV30 and TRBJ2-2; D is possibly TRBD2 (6 bases). This CDR3 contains 13 residues. Germline values: CDR1 GTSNPN, CDR2 SVGIG (reference sequence). Trimming stripped 5 bases from V and 7 bases from J, with 14 bases between. CDR3 DNA sequence: TGTGCCTGGTCGCCTAGCGCCCACGGGGAGCTGTTTTTT. Amino acids: CAWSPSAHGELFF.

CDR3 nucleotides: TGTGCCATCAGCTCAGGGACAGGGAACACTGAAGCTTTCTTT. It is translated as CAISSGTGNTEAFF. J is TRBJ1-1 and V is TRBV10-3, with 8 bases matching TRBD1. Per germline, CDR1 ENHRY and CDR2 SYGVKD. The CDR3 sequence is 14 residues long. Germline trimming cut 6 bases from V and 1 base from J; bases unmatched to any gene: 4.

The V and J genes are TRBV18 and TRBJ1-1; 7 bases map to TRBD1. Trimming cost V 2 bases and J 7 bases; bases outside gene matches: 4. The CDR3 length is 13 residues. Germline lookup yields CDR1 KGHSH and CDR2 LQKENI. The chain's CDR3 is CASSPARDSEAFF. DNA for the CDR3: TGTGCCAGCTCACCAGCCAGGGACAGTGAAGCTTTCTTT.